The 32 T cell receptor beta chains below all came from one sample that was sequenced in a study of cytomegalovirus exposure and HLA in healthy donors. Data came from immunoSEQ multiplex PCR; TCRdb stores just in-frame clones and leaves some out. This repertoire shows 150,000 or so clones, around 84% found once; its top ten account for 2.1%. Sequencing was performed on PBMCs. The source of these receptors is a human donor in good health.

The chain links TRBV5-1 to TRBJ2-5, with D tentatively TRBD1 (5 bases). The CDR3 runs to 14 residues. CDR1 is SGHRS and CDR2 is YFSETQ in the germline V gene. The V end lost 0 bases, the J end lost 4 bases, and 10 bases lay between the germline ends. The CDR3 sequence is CASSLGRAPETQYF. CDR3 DNA: TGCGCCAGCAGCTTGGGCAGGGCCCCAGAGACCCAGTACTTC.

This clone has ten or more counts. One end of the junction fails to match germline, which may point to a read error. The CDR3 nucleotides read TGTGCCAGCAGTGAACGGACTACCCCGGGTTTT. Translation gives CASSERTTPGF. This rearrangement joins TRBV6-1 to TRBJ2-3, with a tentative D call TRBD2 (6 bases). The CDR3 contains 11 residues. CDR1 is MNHNS, CDR2 SASEGT, per germline.

The chain employs TRBV30 and TRBJ2-3; TRBD2 matches 7 bases. Germline V gives CDR1 GTSNPN, CDR2 SVGIG (reference sequence). The CDR3 has 13 amino acids. V shed 4 bases and J 1 base; nucleotides not matched to a gene: 2. The CDR3 region is CAWNAGGTDTQYF. The CDR3 nucleotides read TGTGCCTGGAATGCGGGAGGCACAGATACGCAGTATTTT.

The rearrangement links TRBV5-4 to TRBJ2-1; D is uncertain. The V end lost 2 bases, the J end lost 9 bases, and 6 bases lay between the germline ends. CDR3 length equals 11 residues. Germline V gives CDR1 SGHNT, CDR2 YYREEE (reference sequence). The chain's CDR3 is CASSLQSEQFF. The CDR3 DNA is TGTGCCAGCAGCTTACAGAGTGAGCAGTTCTTC.

The rearrangement uses TRBV6-5 and TRBJ1-2; TRBD1 aligns across 7 bases. The CDR3 covers 15 residues. The germline CDR1 and CDR2 sequences are MNHEY and SVGAGI. Trimming at V came to 2 bases and at J to 0 bases, leaving 3 bases not matched to a gene. The DNA for the CDR3 is TGTGCCAGCAGTTACACCGGGACAGCTAACTATGGCTACACCTTC. Residues: CASSYTGTANYGYTF.

The CDR3 loop reads CASSPKRTGGLSNQPQHF. As DNA, the CDR3 is TGTGCCAGCAGCCCGAAGAGGACAGGGGGCTTGAGCAATCAGCCCCAGCATTTT. The chain joins TRBV4-2 to TRBJ1-5, with TRBD1 matching 11 bases. The V segment lost 4 bases and the J segment 1 base; nucleotides outside the gene matches: 9. The CDR3 is made up of 18 amino acids. Germline values: CDR1 LGHNA, CDR2 YNFKEQ.

This chain uses TRBV11-3 with TRBJ1-1; weak D call: TRBD1 (5 bases). Germline loops: CDR1 SGHNT, CDR2 YENEEA. Deletions cut 6 bases from V and 5 bases from J, with 13 bases between. CDR3 length: 13 residues. The CDR3 loop is CASSLLGGTEAFF. CDR3 nucleotides: TGTGCCAGCAGTTTACTGGGGGGGACTGAAGCTTTCTTT.

The gene calls are TRBV27 and TRBJ2-1; D ambiguous. Germline V CDR1 and CDR2: MNHEY, SMNVEV (reference sequence). With 6 bases removed from V and 7 bases from J, the gap between germline ends came to 10 bases. The CDR3 is 12 amino acids. The CDR3: CASSFSTNEQFF. As DNA, the CDR3 is TGTGCCAGCAGCTTCTCTACGAATGAGCAGTTCTTC.

CDR3 DNA sequence: TGTGCCAGCCTAGGACAGGGGGCACGGGAGCAGTACTTC. Translating it yields CASLGQGAREQYF. The J gene is TRBJ2-7, the V gene TRBV2; 11 bases fit TRBD1. In germline, CDR1 is SNHLY, CDR2 FYNNEI. J gave up 7 bases and V 8 bases, and 7 bases lay outside the gene matches. This CDR3 comprises 13 residues.

The genes are TRBV19 and TRBJ2-2; a possible D gene is TRBD2 (8 bases). The germline gives CDR1 LNHDA, CDR2 SQIVND (reference sequence). Between the trimmed V and J ends, which lost 6 bases and 5 bases, there was a span of 16 bases. The CDR3 totals 15 residues. CDR3 sequence (DNA): TGTGCCAGTAGCCAGGGGGGACTAGTAACCGGGGAGCTGTTTTTT. Translating it yields CASSQGGLVTGELFF.

The rearrangement links TRBV29-1 to TRBJ1-2; perhaps TRBD1 as D (6 bases). Germline V gives CDR1 SQVTM, CDR2 ANQGSEA. The ends were cut back, 4 bases at V and 2 bases at J, with 11 bases in the middle. The CDR3 has 13 residues. The CDR3 is CSVGGTGNYGYTF. CDR3 DNA sequence: TGCAGCGTTGGGGGAACAGGGAACTATGGCTACACCTTC.

This rearrangement joins TRBV29-1 to TRBJ2-2; TRBD2 aligns across 12 bases. The V segment lost 5 bases and the J segment 4 bases; nucleotides outside the gene matches: 5. This CDR3 has 15 residues. Germline CDR1 is SQVTM and CDR2 is ANQGSEA. The CDR3 spells CSVKGLAGLTGELFF. In DNA, the CDR3 is TGCAGCGTTAAAGGACTAGCGGGACTCACCGGGGAGCTGTTTTTT.

The chain is built from TRBV9 and TRBJ2-5; the D is unclear. Germline loops: CDR1 SGDLS, CDR2 YYNGEE. The V and J ends lost 3 bases and 5 bases respectively, with 14 bases between them. The CDR3 loop spans 14 amino acids. CDR3 loop: CASSATGVRETQYF. The CDR3 DNA reads TGTGCCAGCAGCGCAACCGGAGTGAGGGAGACCCAGTACTTC.

The V and J genes are TRBV28 and TRBJ1-5; 7 nucleotides agree with TRBD1. Trimming took 1 base from V and 4 from J; bases not matched to a gene: 4. The CDR3 loop spans 15 amino acids. Per the germline V gene, CDR1 is MDHEN and CDR2 is SYDVKM. CDR3 amino acids: CASSLSGGRNQPQHF. CDR3 sequence (DNA): TGTGCCAGCAGTTTATCAGGGGGGAGAAATCAGCCCCAGCATTTT.

This rearrangement joins TRBV29-1 to TRBJ2-2, with D possibly being TRBD2 (6 bases). V gave up 7 bases and J gave up 0 bases, with 15 bases separating them. The CDR3 contains 15 residues. CDR1 and CDR2 from the germline V gene are SQVTM and ANQGSEA. The DNA of the CDR3 is TGCAGCGCCCGGTACGGGGGATCGAACACCGGGGAGCTGTTTTTT. Its protein product is CSARYGGSNTGELFF.

This rearrangement joins TRBV10-3 to TRBJ1-1, with D unclear. The CDR3 runs to 13 residues. Trimming took off 6 bases at V and 0 bases at J, with 8 bases between the two ends. Germline V gene lookup returns CDR1 ENHRY and CDR2 SYGVKD. In DNA form, the CDR3 reads TGTGCCATCAGACCTACAGTGAACACTGAAGCTTTCTTT. This translates into CAIRPTVNTEAFF.

This clone was observed a single time. V gene TRBV30 combines with J gene TRBJ2-5; D possibly corresponds to TRBD1 (6 bases). Looked up from germline, CDR1 is GTSNPN and CDR2 is SVGIG (reference sequence). The V and J ends lost 0 bases and 3 bases respectively, with 11 bases between them. The CDR3 spans 14 residues. Here the CDR3 reads CAWSVGQSKETQYF. The CDR3 nucleotides read TGTGCCTGGAGTGTCGGACAGTCTAAAGAGACCCAGTACTTC.

CDR3 protein: CASSPLGLGQETQYF. In DNA form, the CDR3 reads TGTGCCAGCTCACCGCTCGGACTAGGACAAGAGACCCAGTACTTC. The chain employs TRBV18 and TRBJ2-5, with 7 bases lining up with TRBD2. The J segment lost 2 bases and the V segment lost 3 bases, leaving 6 bases of the junction unmatched. There are 15 residues in the CDR3. Germline CDR1 reads KGHSH; CDR2 reads LQKENI. The complete variable domain, with remaining parts taken from reference TRBV18 and TRBJ2-5, reads NAGVMQNPRHLVRRRGQEARLRCSPMKGHSHVYWYRQLPEEGLKFMVYLQKENIIDESGMPKERFSAEFPKEGPSILRIQQVVRGDSAAYFCASSPLGLGQETQYFGPGTRLLVL.

V and J are TRBV5-1 and TRBJ2-1, with 11 bases matching TRBD2. Looked up from germline, CDR1 is SGHRS and CDR2 is YFSETQ. The CDR3 loop spans 17 amino acids. V lost 2 bases, J lost 5 bases, and 9 bases stayed unmatched. The CDR3 loop is CASSFLSSGGSHNEQFF. The DNA for the CDR3 is TGCGCCAGCAGCTTCCTCTCTAGCGGGGGGTCCCACAATGAGCAGTTCTTC.

The chain uses TRBV11-2 and TRBJ2-7; TRBD2 matches 7 bases. Germline CDR1 SGHAT, CDR2 FQNNGV. This CDR3 has 14 amino acids. The junction had 5 bases not matched to a gene; V was cut back by 4 bases and J by 2 bases. The CDR3 reads CASSSGAGAYEQYF. Here the CDR3 DNA reads TGTGCCAGCAGCTCCGGGGCGGGGGCCTACGAGCAGTACTTC.

The V gene is TRBV18, the J gene TRBJ1-2, with D possibly matching TRBD1 (6 bases). Between the trimmed V and J ends, which lost 5 bases and 4 bases, there was a span of 29 bases. Germline V lookup: CDR1 KGHSH, CDR2 LQKENI. There are 19 residues in the CDR3. CDR3: CASSSFPGRGSVASYGYTF. The CDR3 region has the DNA TGTGCCAGCTCAAGTTTTCCTGGCAGGGGTTCAGTCGCGAGCTATGGCTACACCTTC.

The chain couples TRBV6-4 to TRBJ2-3, with a weak D call TRBD1 (6 bases). V lost 0 bases and J lost 4, with 11 bases in between. Germline CDR1 MRHNA, CDR2 SNTAGT. The CDR3 length is 15 residues. The CDR3 is CASSDSLGAADTQYF. The CDR3 DNA reads as TGTGCCAGCAGTGACTCGCTGGGGGCGGCAGATACGCAGTATTTT.

The V and J genes are TRBV20-1 and TRBJ2-7, with D possibly TRBD2 on 5 matching bases. Trimming took off 3 bases at V and 3 bases at J, with 6 bases between the two ends. Per the germline V gene, CDR1 is DFQATT and CDR2 is SNEGSKA (reference sequence). This CDR3 has 11 residues. The CDR3 protein is CSASGVYEQYF. In nucleotides, the CDR3 is TGCAGTGCTAGCGGGGTCTACGAGCAGTACTTC.

The chain has TRBV11-2 and TRBJ2-2; D unresolved. The CDR3 is 11 amino acids. Germline V gene data show CDR1 as SGHAT and CDR2 as FQNNGV. Trimming cost V 5 bases and J 4 bases, with 2 bases left between them. The CDR3 bases are TGTGCCAGCAGCCTCACCGGGGAGCTGTTTTTT. It specifies CASSLTGELFF.

The count of this clone is one. The genes are TRBV28 and TRBJ1-5, with TRBD1 identical over 9 bases. In germline, CDR1 is MDHEN, CDR2 SYDVKM. This CDR3 is built from 14 residues. V was pared by 5 bases and J by 6 bases, with 5 bases of the junction left unmatched. The CDR3 region has the DNA TGTGCCAGCAGTCGGACAGGGGATGGTCAGCCCCAGCATTTT. Translation gives CASSRTGDGQPQHF.

There are a few counts of this clone. V is TRBV6-5 and J is TRBJ1-1; 7 bases agree with TRBD1. The CDR3 has 13 amino acids. Germline-derived CDR1 and CDR2 are MNHEY and SVGAGI. V shed 4 bases, J shed 5 bases, and the junction held 4 bases outside the gene matches. This CDR3 reads CASSFTDRTEAFF. The CDR3 region has the DNA TGTGCCAGCAGTTTTACGGACAGGACTGAAGCTTTCTTT.

This clone was observed a few times. The chain joins TRBV25-1 to TRBJ2-5; perhaps TRBD2 as D (5 bases). The germline CDR1 and CDR2 sequences are MGHDK and SYGVNS. CDR3 length equals 14 residues. V was trimmed by 2 bases and J by 4 bases, leaving 11 bases between them. The CDR3 here is CASSELREVETQYF. In nucleotides, the CDR3 is TGTGCCAGCAGTGAACTTCGGGAAGTAGAGACCCAGTACTTC.

The CDR3 DNA reads TGTGCCAGCAGTTTTTCCTTTAGCTCTGGAAACACCATATATTTT. It translates to CASSFSFSSGNTIYF. This sequence joins TRBV6-5 and TRBJ1-3; D unclear. Germline assignment: CDR1 MNHEY and CDR2 SVGAGI. The CDR3 is 15 residues long. V was clipped by 4 bases and J by 0 bases, with 10 bases between them.

The chain links TRBV25-1 to TRBJ2-2; 8 bases align to TRBD1. The CDR3 contains 16 residues. The V and J ends lost 5 bases and 0 bases, in that order; junction bases with no gene match: 5. Looked up from germline, CDR1 is MGHDK and CDR2 is SYGVNS. This chain's CDR3 is CASSPDRGANTGELFF. DNA of the CDR3: TGTGCCAGCAGTCCAGACAGGGGCGCGAACACCGGGGAGCTGTTTTTT. The full variable domain, with the rest looked up from reference TRBV25-1 and TRBJ2-2, is EADIYQTPRYLVIGTGKKITLECSQTMGHDKMYWYQQDPGMELHLIHYSYGVNSTEKGDLSSESTVSRIRTEHFPLTLESARPSHTSQYLCASSPDRGANTGELFFGEGSRLTVL.

V and J are TRBV5-4 and TRBJ2-7, with 9 positions matching TRBD1. The CDR3 has 14 residues. Losses at the gene ends were 4 bases for V and 2 bases for J; bases not matched to a gene: 4. The germline V gene encodes CDR1 SGHNT and CDR2 YYREEE (reference sequence). Here the CDR3 DNA reads TGTGCCAGCAGCCGCGGGACAGGGCCCTACGAGCAGTACTTC. Protein sequence: CASSRGTGPYEQYF.

The chain has TRBV6-1 and TRBJ2-1, with a weak D call TRBD2 (5 bases). The V gene lost 7 bases and the J gene lost 5 bases, with 15 bases spanning the gap. The CDR3 covers 14 residues. Germline V lookup: CDR1 MNHNS, CDR2 SASEGT. The CDR3 DNA reads TGTGCCAGCACCCGGGCCGCGGGTAACAATGAGCAGTTCTTC. It specifies CASTRAAGNNEQFF.

The J gene is TRBJ1-2, the V gene TRBV5-1; a weak D match, TRBD1 (5 bases). The germline V gene has CDR1 SGHRS and CDR2 YFSETQ. This CDR3 spans 14 amino acids. Deletions cut 2 bases from V and 3 bases from J, with 11 bases between. This CDR3 reads CASSFPGLDYGYTF. The DNA for the CDR3 is TGCGCCAGCAGCTTCCCAGGGTTGGACTATGGCTACACCTTC.